This T cell receptor beta chain is from a study of blood T cell repertoires in COVID-19. Study background: Collection of acute and convalescent COVID-19 samples took place in the United States, Italy and Spain. Sample material is recorded as cDNA or gDNA derived from T cells, B-cell-depleted T cells, or PBMCs.

Original handling: Using reference gene primer amplification, nucleated cell counts were estimated. Assay: immunoSEQ multiplex PCR; the TCRdb copy retains only in-frame clones and omits some. The V and J calls and clone size are taken from that table; D and trimming were inferred from the DNA. The table shows about 130,000 clones, with about 82% occurring only once. Germline V gene data show CDR1 as SEHNR and CDR2 as FQNEAQ (reference sequence). The J segment lost 6 bases and the V segment lost 5 bases, leaving 14 bases of the junction unmatched. The CDR3 totals 16 residues. The receptor comes from a human donor in a cohort sampled during active COVID-19. The specimen was peripheral blood. The chain uses TRBV7-9 and TRBJ1-2; TRBD1 matches at 8 bases. In DNA form, the CDR3 reads TGTGCCAGCAGCCTCCCCGGCAGGGGGCGAAACAATGGCTACACCTTC. It codes for CASSLPGRGRNNGYTF.